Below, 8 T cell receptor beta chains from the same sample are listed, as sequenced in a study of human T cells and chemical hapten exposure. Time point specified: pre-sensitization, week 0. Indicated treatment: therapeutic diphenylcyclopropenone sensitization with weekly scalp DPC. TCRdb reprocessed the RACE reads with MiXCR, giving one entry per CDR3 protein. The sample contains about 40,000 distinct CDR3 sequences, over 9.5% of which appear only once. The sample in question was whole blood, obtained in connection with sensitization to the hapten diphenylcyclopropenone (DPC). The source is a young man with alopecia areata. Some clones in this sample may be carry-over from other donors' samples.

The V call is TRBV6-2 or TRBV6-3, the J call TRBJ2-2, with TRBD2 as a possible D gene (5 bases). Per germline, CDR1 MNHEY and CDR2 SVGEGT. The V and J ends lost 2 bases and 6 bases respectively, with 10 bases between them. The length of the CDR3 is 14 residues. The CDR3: CASSYVGRSGELFF. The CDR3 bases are TGTGCCAGCAGTTACGTTGGGAGATCCGGGGAGCTGTTTTTT.

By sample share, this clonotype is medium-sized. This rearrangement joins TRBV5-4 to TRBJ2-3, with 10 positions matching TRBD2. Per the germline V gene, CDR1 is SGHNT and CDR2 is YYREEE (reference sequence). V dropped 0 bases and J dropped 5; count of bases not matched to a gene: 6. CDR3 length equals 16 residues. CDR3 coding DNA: TGTGCCAGCAGCTTGGTTCTAGCGGGAGCAGGAGATACGCAGTATTTT. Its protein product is CASSLVLAGAGDTQYF. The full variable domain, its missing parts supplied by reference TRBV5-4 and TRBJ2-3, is ETGVTQSPTHLIKTRGQQVTLRCSSQSGHNTVSWYQQALGQGPQFIFQYYREEENGRGNFPPRFSGLQFPNYSSELNVNALELDDSALYLCASSLVLAGAGDTQYFGPGTRLTVL.

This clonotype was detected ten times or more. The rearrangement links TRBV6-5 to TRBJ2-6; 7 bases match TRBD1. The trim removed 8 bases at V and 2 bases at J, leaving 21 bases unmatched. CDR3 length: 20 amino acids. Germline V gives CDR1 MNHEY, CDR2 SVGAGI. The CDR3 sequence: CASSLTGAALGLAGANVLTF. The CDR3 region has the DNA TGTGCCAGCTCCTTAACAGGGGCAGCTCTGGGCCTCGCTGGGGCCAACGTCCTGACTTTC.

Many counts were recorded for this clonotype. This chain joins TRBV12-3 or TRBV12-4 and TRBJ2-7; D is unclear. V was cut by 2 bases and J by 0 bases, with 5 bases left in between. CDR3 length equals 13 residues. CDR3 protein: CASSLSPSYEQYF. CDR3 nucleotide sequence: TGTGCCAGCAGTTTAAGTCCCTCCTACGAGCAGTACTTC.

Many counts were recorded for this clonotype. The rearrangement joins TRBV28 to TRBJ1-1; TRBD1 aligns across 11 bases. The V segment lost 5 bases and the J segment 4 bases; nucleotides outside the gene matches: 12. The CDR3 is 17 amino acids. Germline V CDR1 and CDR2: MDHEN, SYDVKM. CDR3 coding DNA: TGTGCCAGCAGTACCCCCATCCCGGGACAGGGGGGCACTGAAGCTTTCTTT. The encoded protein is CASSTPIPGQGGTEAFF.

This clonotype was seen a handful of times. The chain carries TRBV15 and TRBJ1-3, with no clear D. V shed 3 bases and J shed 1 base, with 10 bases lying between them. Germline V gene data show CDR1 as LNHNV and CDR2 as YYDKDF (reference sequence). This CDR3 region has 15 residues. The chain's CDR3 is CATSSQRTSGNTIYF. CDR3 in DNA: TGTGCCACCAGCAGTCAAAGAACGTCTGGAAACACCATATATTTT. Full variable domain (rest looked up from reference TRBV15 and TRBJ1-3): DAMVIQNPRYQVTQFGKPVTLSCSQTLNHNVMYWYQQKSSQAPKLLFHYYDKDFNNEADTPDNFQSRRPNTSFCFLDIRSPGLGDTAMYLCATSSQRTSGNTIYFGEGSWLTVV.

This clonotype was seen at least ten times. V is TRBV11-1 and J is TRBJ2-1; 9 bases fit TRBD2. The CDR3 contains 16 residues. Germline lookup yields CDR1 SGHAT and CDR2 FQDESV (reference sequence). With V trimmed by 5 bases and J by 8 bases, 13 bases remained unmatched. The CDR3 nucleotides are TGTGCCAGCAGCCCTGGACTAGCGAATAGGGGGGATGAGCAGTTCTTC. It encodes CASSPGLANRGDEQFF. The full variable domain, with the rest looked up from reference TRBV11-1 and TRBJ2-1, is EAEVAQSPRYKITEKSQAVAFWCDPISGHATLYWYRQILGQGPELLVQFQDESVVDDSQLPKDRFSAERLKGVDSTLKIQPAELGDSAMYLCASSPGLANRGDEQFFGPGTRLTVL.

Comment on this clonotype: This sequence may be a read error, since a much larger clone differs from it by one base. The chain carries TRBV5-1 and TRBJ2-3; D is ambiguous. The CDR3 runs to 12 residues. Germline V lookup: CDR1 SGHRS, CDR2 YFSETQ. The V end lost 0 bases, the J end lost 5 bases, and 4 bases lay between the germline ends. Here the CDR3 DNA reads TGCGCCAGCAGCTTGGTCGGAGATACGCAGTATTTT. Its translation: CASSLVGDTQYF.